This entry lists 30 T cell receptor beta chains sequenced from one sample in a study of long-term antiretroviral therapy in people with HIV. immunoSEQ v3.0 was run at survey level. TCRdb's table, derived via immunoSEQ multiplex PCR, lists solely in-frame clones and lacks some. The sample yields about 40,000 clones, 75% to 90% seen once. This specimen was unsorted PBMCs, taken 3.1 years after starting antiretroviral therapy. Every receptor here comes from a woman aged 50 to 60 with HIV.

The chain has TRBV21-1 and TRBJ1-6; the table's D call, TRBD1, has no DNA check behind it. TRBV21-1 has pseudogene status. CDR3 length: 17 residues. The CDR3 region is CASSKVGLLTDNSPLHF. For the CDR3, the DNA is TGTGCCAGCAGCAAAGTGGGGCTCTTAACCGATAATTCACCCCTCCACTTT.

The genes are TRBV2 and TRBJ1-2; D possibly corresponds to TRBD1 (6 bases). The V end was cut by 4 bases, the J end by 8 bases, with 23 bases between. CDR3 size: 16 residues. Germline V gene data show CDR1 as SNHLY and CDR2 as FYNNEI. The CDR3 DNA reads TGTGCCAGCAGTGGTGAAGGGGCCCGAGGGGGGAGGGGCTACACCTTC. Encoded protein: CASSGEGARGGRGYTF.

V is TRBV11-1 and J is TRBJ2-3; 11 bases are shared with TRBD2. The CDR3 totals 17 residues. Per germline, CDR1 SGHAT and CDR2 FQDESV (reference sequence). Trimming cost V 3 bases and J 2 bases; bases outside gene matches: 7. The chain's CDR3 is CASSFQLAGGFTDTQYF. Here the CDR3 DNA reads TGTGCCAGCAGCTTCCAATTAGCGGGGGGGTTCACAGATACGCAGTATTTT.

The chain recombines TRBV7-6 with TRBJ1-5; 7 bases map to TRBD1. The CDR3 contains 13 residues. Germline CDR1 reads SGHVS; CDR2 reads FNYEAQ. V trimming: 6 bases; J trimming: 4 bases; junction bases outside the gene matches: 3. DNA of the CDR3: TGTGCCAGCAGTCAGGACAGGAATCAGCCCCAGCATTTT. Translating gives CASSQDRNQPQHF. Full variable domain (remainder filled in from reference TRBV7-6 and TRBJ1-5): GAGVSQSPRYKVTKRGQDVALRCDPISGHVSLYWYRQALGQGPEFLTYFNYEAQQDKSGLPNDRFSAERPEGSISTLTIQRTEQRDSAMYRCASSQDRNQPQHFGDGTRLSIL.

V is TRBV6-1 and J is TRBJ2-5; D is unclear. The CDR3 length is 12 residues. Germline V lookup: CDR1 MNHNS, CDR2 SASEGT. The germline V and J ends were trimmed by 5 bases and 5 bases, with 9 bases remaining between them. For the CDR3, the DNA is TGTGCCAGCAGTCAGACACGGGAGACCCAGTACTTC. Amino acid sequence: CASSQTRETQYF.

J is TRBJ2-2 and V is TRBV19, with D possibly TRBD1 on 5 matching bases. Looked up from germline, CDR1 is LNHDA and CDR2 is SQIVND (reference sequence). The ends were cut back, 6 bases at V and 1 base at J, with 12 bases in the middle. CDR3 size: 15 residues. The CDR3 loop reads CASSKQVLNTGELFF. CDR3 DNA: TGTGCCAGTAGCAAACAGGTATTGAACACCGGGGAGCTGTTTTTT.

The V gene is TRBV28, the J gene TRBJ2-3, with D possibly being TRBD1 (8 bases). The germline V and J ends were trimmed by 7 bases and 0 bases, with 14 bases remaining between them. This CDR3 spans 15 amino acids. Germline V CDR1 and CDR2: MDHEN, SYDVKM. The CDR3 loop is CASTTGGESTDTQYF. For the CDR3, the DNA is TGTGCCAGCACCACAGGGGGGGAAAGCACAGATACGCAGTATTTT. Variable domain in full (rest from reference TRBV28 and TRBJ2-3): DVKVTQSSRYLVKRTGEKVFLECVQDMDHENMFWYRQDPGLGLRLIYFSYDVKMKEKGDIPEGYSVSREKKERFSLILESASTNQTSMYLCASTTGGESTDTQYFGPGTRLTVL.

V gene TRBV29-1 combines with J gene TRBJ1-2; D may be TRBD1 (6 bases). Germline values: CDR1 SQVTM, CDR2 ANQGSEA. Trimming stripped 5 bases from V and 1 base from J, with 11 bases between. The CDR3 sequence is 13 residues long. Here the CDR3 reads CSVRQGLNYGYTF. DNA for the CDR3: TGCAGCGTTAGGCAGGGGCTTAACTATGGCTACACCTTC. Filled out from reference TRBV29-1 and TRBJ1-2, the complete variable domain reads SAVISQKPSRDICQRGTSLTIQCQVDSQVTMMFWYRQQPGQSLTLIATANQGSEATYESGFVIDKFPISRPNLTFSTLTVSNMSPEDSSIYLCSVRQGLNYGYTFGSGTRLTVV.

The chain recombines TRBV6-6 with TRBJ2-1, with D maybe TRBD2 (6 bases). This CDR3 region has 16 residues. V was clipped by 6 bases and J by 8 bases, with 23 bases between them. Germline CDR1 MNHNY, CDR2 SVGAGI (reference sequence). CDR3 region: CASSQGLGLTPDEQFF. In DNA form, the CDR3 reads TGTGCCAGCAGCCAAGGTTTGGGACTTACTCCCGATGAGCAGTTCTTC.

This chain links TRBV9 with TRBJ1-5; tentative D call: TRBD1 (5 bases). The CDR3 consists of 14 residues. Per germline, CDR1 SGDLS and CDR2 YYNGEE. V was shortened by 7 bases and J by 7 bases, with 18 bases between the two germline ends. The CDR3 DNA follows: TGTGCCAGCGCTACCTCCGGGGGGGGACAGCCCCAGCATTTT. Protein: CASATSGGGQPQHF.

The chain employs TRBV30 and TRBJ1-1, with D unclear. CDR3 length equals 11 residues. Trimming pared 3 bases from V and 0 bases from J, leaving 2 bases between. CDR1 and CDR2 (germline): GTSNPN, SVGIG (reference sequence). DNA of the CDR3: TGTGCCTGGAGCATGAACACTGAAGCTTTCTTT. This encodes CAWSMNTEAFF. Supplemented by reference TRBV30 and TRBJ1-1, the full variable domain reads SQTIHQWPATLVQPVGSPLSLECTVEGTSNPNLYWYRQAAGRGLQLLFYSVGIGQISSEVPQNLSASRPQDRQFILSSKKLLLSDSGFYLCAWSMNTEAFFGQGTRLTVV.

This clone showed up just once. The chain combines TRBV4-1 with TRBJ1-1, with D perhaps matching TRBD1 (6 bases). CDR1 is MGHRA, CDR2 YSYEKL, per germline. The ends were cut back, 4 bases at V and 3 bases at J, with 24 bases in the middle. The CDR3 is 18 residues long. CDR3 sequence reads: CASSLSFARTAGDTEAFF. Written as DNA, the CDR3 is TGCGCCAGCAGCCTTTCCTTCGCTCGGACAGCCGGGGACACTGAAGCTTTCTTT.

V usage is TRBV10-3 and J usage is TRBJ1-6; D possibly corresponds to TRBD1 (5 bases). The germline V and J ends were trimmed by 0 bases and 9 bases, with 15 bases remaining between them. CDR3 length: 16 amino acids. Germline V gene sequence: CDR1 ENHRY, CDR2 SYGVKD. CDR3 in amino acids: CAISESVGGSGSPLHF. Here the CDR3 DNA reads TGTGCCATCAGTGAGTCGGTGGGGGGGTCGGGTTCACCCCTCCACTTT.

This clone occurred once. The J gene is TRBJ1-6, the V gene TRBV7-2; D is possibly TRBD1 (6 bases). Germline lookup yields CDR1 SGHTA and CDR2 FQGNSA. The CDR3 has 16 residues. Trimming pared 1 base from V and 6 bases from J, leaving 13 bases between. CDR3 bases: TGTGCCAGCAGCTTAGGTCAGGGGATGGGTAATTCACCCCTCCACTTT. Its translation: CASSLGQGMGNSPLHF.

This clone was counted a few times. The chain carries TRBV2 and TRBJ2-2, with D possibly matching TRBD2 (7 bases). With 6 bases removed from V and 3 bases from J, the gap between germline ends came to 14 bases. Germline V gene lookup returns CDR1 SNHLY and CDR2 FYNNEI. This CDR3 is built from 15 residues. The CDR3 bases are TGTGCCAGCAGAGGGGGGGCGAGTTACACCGGGGAGCTGTTTTTT. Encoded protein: CASRGGASYTGELFF.

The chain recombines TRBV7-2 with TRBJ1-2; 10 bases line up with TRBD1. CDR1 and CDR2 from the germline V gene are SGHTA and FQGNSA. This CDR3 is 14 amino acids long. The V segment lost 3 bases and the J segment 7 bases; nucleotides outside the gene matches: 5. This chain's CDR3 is CASSLRDRGGGYTF. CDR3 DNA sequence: TGTGCCAGCAGCTTGAGGGACAGGGGCGGTGGCTACACCTTC.

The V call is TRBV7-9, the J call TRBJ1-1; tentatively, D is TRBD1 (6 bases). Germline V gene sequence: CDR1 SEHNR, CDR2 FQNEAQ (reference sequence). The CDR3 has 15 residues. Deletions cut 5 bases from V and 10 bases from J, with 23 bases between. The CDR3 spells CASSPPGAGAVLAFF. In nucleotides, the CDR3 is TGTGCCAGCAGCCCCCCAGGGGCAGGGGCTGTCTTAGCTTTCTTT. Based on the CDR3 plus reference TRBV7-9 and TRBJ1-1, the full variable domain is DTGVSQNPRHKITKRGQNVTFRCDPISEHNRLYWYRQTLGQGPEFLTYFQNEAQLEKSRLLSDRFSAERPKGSFSTLEIQRTEQGDSAMYLCASSPPGAGAVLAFFGQGTRLTVV.

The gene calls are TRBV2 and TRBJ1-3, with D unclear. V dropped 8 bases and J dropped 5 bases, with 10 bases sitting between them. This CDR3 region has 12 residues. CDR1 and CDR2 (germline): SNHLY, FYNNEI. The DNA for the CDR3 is TGTGCCAGCGACGGTGACCGAAACACCATATATTTT. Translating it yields CASDGDRNTIYF.

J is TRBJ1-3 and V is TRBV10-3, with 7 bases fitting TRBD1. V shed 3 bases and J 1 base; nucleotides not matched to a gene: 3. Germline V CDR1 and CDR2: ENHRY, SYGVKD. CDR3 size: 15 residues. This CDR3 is CAISDPTGSGNTIYF. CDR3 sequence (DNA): TGTGCCATCAGTGACCCGACAGGGTCTGGAAACACCATATATTTT.

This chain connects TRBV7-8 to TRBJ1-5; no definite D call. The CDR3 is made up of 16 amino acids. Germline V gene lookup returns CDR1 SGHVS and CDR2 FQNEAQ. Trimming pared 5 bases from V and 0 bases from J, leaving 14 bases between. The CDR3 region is CASSIGSPYSNQPQHF. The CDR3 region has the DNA TGTGCCAGCAGCATTGGGAGCCCCTATAGCAATCAGCCCCAGCATTTT. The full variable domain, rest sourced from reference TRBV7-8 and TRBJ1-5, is GAGVSQSPRYKVAKRGQDVALRCDPISGHVSLFWYQQALGQGPEFLTYFQNEAQLDKSGLPSDRFFAERPEGSVSTLKIQRTQQEDSAVYLCASSIGSPYSNQPQHFGDGTRLSIL.

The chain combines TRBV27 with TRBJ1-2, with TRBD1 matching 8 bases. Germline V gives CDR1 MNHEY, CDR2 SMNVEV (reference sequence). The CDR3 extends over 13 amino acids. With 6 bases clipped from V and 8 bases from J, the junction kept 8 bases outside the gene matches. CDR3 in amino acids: CASRPGGARGYTF. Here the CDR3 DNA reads TGTGCCAGCAGGCCAGGGGGCGCGAGAGGCTACACCTTC.

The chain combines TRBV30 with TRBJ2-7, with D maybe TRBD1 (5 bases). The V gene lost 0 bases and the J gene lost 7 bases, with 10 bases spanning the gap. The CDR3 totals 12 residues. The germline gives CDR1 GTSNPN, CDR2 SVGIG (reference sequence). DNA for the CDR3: TGTGCCTGGAGTGTAGGGGTTGGAGAGCAGTACTTC. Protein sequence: CAWSVGVGEQYF.

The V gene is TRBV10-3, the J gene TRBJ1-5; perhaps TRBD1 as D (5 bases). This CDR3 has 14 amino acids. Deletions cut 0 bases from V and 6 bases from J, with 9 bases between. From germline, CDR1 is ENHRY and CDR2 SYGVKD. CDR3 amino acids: CAISESGGGQPQHF. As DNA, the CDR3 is TGTGCCATCAGTGAGTCGGGTGGGGGTCAGCCCCAGCATTTT.

CDR3 nucleotides: TGTGCCTGGAGTACCATAGCGACGGGGGAAGGCCGGGAAAAACTGTTTTTT. Its protein product is CAWSTIATGEGREKLFF. The rearrangement uses TRBV30 and TRBJ1-4; TRBD1 might be the D (5 bases). There are 17 residues in the CDR3. Germline V gene data show CDR1 as GTSNPN and CDR2 as SVGIG (reference sequence). V lost 2 bases, J lost 8 bases, and 24 bases lay in between. Using reference TRBV30 and TRBJ1-4 for the parts outside the CDR3, the full variable domain is SQTIHQWPATLVQPVGSPLSLECTVEGTSNPNLYWYRQAAGRGLQLLFYSVGIGQISSEVPQNLSASRPQDRQFILSSKKLLLSDSGFYLCAWSTIATGEGREKLFFGSGTQLSVL.

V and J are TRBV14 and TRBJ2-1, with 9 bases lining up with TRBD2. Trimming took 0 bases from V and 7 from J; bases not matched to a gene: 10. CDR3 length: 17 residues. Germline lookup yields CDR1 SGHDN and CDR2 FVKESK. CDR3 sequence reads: CASSQDKPVAGVNEQFF. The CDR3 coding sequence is TGTGCCAGCAGCCAAGATAAGCCGGTAGCGGGGGTAAATGAGCAGTTCTTC.

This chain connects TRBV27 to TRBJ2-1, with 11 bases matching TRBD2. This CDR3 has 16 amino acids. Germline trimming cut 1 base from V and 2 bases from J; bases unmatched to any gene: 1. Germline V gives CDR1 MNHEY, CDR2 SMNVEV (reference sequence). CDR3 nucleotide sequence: TGTGCCAGCAGTTTATATAGCGGGGGGGCCTACAATGAGCAGTTCTTC. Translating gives CASSLYSGGAYNEQFF.

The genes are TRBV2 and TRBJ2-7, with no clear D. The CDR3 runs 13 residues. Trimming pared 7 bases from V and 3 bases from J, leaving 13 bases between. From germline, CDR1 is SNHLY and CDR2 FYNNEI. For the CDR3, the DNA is TGTGCCAGCATTCGGCAGACGAGCTACGAGCAGTACTTC. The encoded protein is CASIRQTSYEQYF.

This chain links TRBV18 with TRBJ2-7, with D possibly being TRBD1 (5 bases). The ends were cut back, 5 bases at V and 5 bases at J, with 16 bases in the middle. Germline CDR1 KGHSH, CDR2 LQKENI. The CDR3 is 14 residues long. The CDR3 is CASSSTTGNNEQYF. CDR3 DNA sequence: TGTGCCAGCTCAAGTACAACAGGTAATAACGAGCAGTACTTC.

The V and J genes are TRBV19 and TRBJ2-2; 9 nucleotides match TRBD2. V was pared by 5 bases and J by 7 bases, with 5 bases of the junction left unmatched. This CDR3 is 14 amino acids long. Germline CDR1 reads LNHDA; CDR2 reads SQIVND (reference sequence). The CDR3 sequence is CASSPWTSDGELFF. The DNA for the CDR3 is TGTGCCAGTAGTCCCTGGACTAGCGACGGGGAGCTGTTTTTT. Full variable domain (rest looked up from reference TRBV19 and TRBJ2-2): DGGITQSPKYLFRKEGQNVTLSCEQNLNHDAMYWYRQDPGQGLRLIYYSQIVNDFQKGDIAEGYSVSREKKESFPLTVTSAQKNPTAFYLCASSPWTSDGELFFGEGSRLTVL.

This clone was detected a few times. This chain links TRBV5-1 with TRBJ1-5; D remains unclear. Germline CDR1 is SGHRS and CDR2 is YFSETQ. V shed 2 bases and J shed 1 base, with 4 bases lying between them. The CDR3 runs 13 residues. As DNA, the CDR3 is TGCGCCAGCAGCTTTGAGAGCAATCAGCCCCAGCATTTT. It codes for CASSFESNQPQHF.